Listed below are T cell receptor beta chains from one sample, sequenced in a study of T cells in Graves' hyperthyroidism and ophthalmopathy. TCRdb itself ran the multiplex PCR reads through MiXCR, one entry per CDR3 protein. This table holds 300,000 to 350,000 distinct CDR3 sequences, roughly a fifth found once. The sample consisted of blood. The receptors here all came from a woman aged 45-65 years with Graves' hyperthyroidism. CDR3s include the opening cysteine and the closing phenylalanine or tryptophan. Each record gives: clone size, D gene, V gene, J gene, CDR3 DNA, CDR3 protein. The D gene is left open where the match is weak. Some rows mark clone size as missing; the rest say once, few, many or name a class of expanded clone.

clone_size: -; d_call: TRBD1; v_call: TRBV7-3; j_call: TRBJ2-5; cdr3_nt: TGTGCCAGCAGCTTAGGGGAGAAGGACAGGGGAGGGGAGACCCAGTACTTC; cdr3_aa: CASSLGEKDRGGETQYF
clone_size: few; d_call: TRBD2; v_call: TRBV20-1; j_call: TRBJ2-1; cdr3_nt: TGCAGTGCCCAATGGGGACTAAACAGGAATGAGCAGTTCTTC; cdr3_aa: CSAQWGLNRNEQFF
clone_size: many; d_call: TRBD2; v_call: TRBV29-1; j_call: TRBJ2-3; cdr3_nt: TGCAGCGTTGGACTAGCGGGAGGAGTGGATACGCAGTATTTT; cdr3_aa: CSVGLAGGVDTQYF
clone_size: many; d_call: -; v_call: TRBV7-9; j_call: TRBJ2-7; cdr3_nt: TGTGCCAGCCGTTGGGGGGGGGCCGACTCCTACGAGCAGTACTTC; cdr3_aa: CASRWGGADSYEQYF
clone_size: many; d_call: TRBD2; v_call: TRBV7-9; j_call: TRBJ2-7; cdr3_nt: TGTGCCAGCAGCGCTATCTCCGGACTAGCGGGAGATATCGAGCAGTACTTC; cdr3_aa: CASSAISGLAGDIEQYF
clone_size: -; d_call: -; v_call: TRBV19; j_call: TRBJ2-2; cdr3_nt: TGTGCCAGTAGTAGCGGGCAGCTGAACACCGGGGAGCTGTTTTTT; cdr3_aa: CASSSGQLNTGELFF
clone_size: many; d_call: -; v_call: TRBV19; j_call: TRBJ1-5; cdr3_nt: TGTGCCAGTAGTATAGGAGGTTTCCAACCCCAGCCCCAGCATTTT; cdr3_aa: CASSIGGFQPQPQHF
clone_size: few; d_call: TRBD1; v_call: TRBV4-1; j_call: TRBJ2-1; cdr3_nt: TGCGCCAGCAGCTCGTCAGGGGGCTATGAGCAGTTCTTC; cdr3_aa: CASSSSGGYEQFF
clone_size: -; d_call: -; v_call: TRBV12-3/TRBV12-4; j_call: TRBJ1-2; cdr3_nt: TGTGCCAGCAGTTTAACCGAGGCTTCTAACTATGGCTACACCTTC; cdr3_aa: CASSLTEASNYGYTF
clone_size: few; d_call: -; v_call: TRBV18; j_call: TRBJ2-3; cdr3_nt: TGTGCCAGCTCACGGCGGGACAACACAGATACGCAGTATTTT; cdr3_aa: CASSRRDNTDTQYF
clone_size: -; d_call: TRBD2; v_call: TRBV5-1; j_call: TRBJ2-5; cdr3_nt: TGCGCCAGCAGCCCGGGGGGGGGAGAGACCCAGTACTTC; cdr3_aa: CASSPGGGETQYF
clone_size: many; d_call: TRBD2; v_call: TRBV15; j_call: TRBJ2-7; cdr3_nt: TGTGCCACCAGCACAGGACTAGCGGGTCCCTACGAGCAGTACTTC; cdr3_aa: CATSTGLAGPYEQYF
clone_size: many; d_call: -; v_call: TRBV20-1; j_call: TRBJ2-7; cdr3_nt: TGCAGTGCTACAACAGGGACCCACGAGCAGTACTTC; cdr3_aa: CSATTGTHEQYF
clone_size: -; d_call: -; v_call: TRBV30; j_call: TRBJ2-1; cdr3_nt: TGTGCCTGGAGTGTAGGGGGAGCGAGAGGTGAGCAGTTCTTC; cdr3_aa: CAWSVGGARGEQFF
clone_size: once; d_call: -; v_call: TRBV28; j_call: TRBJ2-1; cdr3_nt: TGTGCCAGCAGTCCGCACGGGGGAGGCGGTGAGCAGTTCTTC; cdr3_aa: CASSPHGGGGEQFF
clone_size: many; d_call: TRBD2; v_call: TRBV20-1; j_call: TRBJ2-5; cdr3_nt: TGCAGTGCTAGTCTCAGCGGGGGGCGGGAGACCCAGTACTTC; cdr3_aa: CSASLSGGRETQYF
clone_size: -; d_call: -; v_call: TRBV6-1; j_call: TRBJ2-3; cdr3_nt: TGTGCCAGCAGTTCCAGCGCGGCAGATACGCAGTATTTT; cdr3_aa: CASSSSAADTQYF
clone_size: many; d_call: -; v_call: TRBV20-1; j_call: TRBJ2-7; cdr3_nt: TGCAGTGCTAGAGATCTGGGCAGGGGCCACGAGCAGTACTTC; cdr3_aa: CSARDLGRGHEQYF
clone_size: many; d_call: TRBD2; v_call: TRBV27; j_call: TRBJ2-3; cdr3_nt: TGTGCCAGCAGTTTTTGGCGCGGGAGCCCGGCAGATACGCAGTATTTT; cdr3_aa: CASSFWRGSPADTQYF
clone_size: -; d_call: TRBD1; v_call: TRBV18; j_call: TRBJ1-1; cdr3_nt: TGTGCCAGCTCACCCGGACAGGGGGCGTTTGAAGCTTTCTTT; cdr3_aa: CASSPGQGAFEAFF
clone_size: many; d_call: -; v_call: TRBV28; j_call: TRBJ1-2; cdr3_nt: TGTGCCAGCAGCCCGCCGGTCAGTCACTATGGCTACACCTTC; cdr3_aa: CASSPPVSHYGYTF
clone_size: -; d_call: -; v_call: TRBV20-1; j_call: TRBJ1-5; cdr3_nt: TGCAGTGCTAGCGGAGTGAATACTAGGTGGGCCCAGCATTTT; cdr3_aa: CSASGVNTRWAQHF
clone_size: -; d_call: TRBD2; v_call: TRBV11-2; j_call: TRBJ2-5; cdr3_nt: TGTGCCAGCAGCATAGGACTAGCGGGGACGATCCAAGAGACCCAGTACTTC; cdr3_aa: CASSIGLAGTIQETQYF
clone_size: -; d_call: -; v_call: TRBV15; j_call: TRBJ2-5; cdr3_nt: TGTGCCACCAGCAGAGATTTCAGGGAGACCCAGTACTTC; cdr3_aa: CATSRDFRETQYF
clone_size: -; d_call: TRBD2; v_call: TRBV30; j_call: TRBJ2-1; cdr3_nt: TGTGCCTGGAATCCCGCCCCTAGCGGGACTTCCTACAATGAGCAGTTCTTC; cdr3_aa: CAWNPAPSGTSYNEQFF
clone_size: few; d_call: -; v_call: TRBV5-1; j_call: TRBJ2-1; cdr3_nt: TGCGCCAGCAACTTCGGAGGGGGCCCTCCCTACAATGAGCAGTTCTTC; cdr3_aa: CASNFGGGPPYNEQFF
clone_size: -; d_call: -; v_call: TRBV2; j_call: TRBJ1-5; cdr3_nt: TGTGCCAGCAGTGCATTGAACAGCAGGGTAAATCAGCCCCAGCATTTT; cdr3_aa: CASSALNSRVNQPQHF
clone_size: many; d_call: -; v_call: TRBV7-9; j_call: TRBJ2-5; cdr3_nt: TGTGCCAGCAGCCCACAGGGAGGCGAGACCCAGTACTTC; cdr3_aa: CASSPQGGETQYF
clone_size: few; d_call: -; v_call: TRBV7-3; j_call: TRBJ2-7; cdr3_nt: TGTGCCAGCAGCTTAACCCCTTTAGACGAGCAGTACTTC; cdr3_aa: CASSLTPLDEQYF
clone_size: few; d_call: TRBD2; v_call: TRBV9; j_call: TRBJ2-1; cdr3_nt: TGTGCCAGCAGCGTAGAAGATAGCGGGTATCCTTCCTCCTACAATGAGCAGTTCTTC; cdr3_aa: CASSVEDSGYPSSYNEQFF
clone_size: many; d_call: -; v_call: TRBV24-1; j_call: TRBJ2-7; cdr3_nt: TGTGCCACCAGTGCTGACGGCTCCTACGAGCAGTACTTC; cdr3_aa: CATSADGSYEQYF
clone_size: -; d_call: -; v_call: TRBV12-3/TRBV12-4; j_call: TRBJ1-4; cdr3_nt: TGTGCCAGCAGTGAAGGGGGTGGAACTAATGAAAAACTGTTTTTT; cdr3_aa: CASSEGGGTNEKLFF
clone_size: many; d_call: -; v_call: TRBV12-3/TRBV12-4; j_call: TRBJ1-2; cdr3_nt: TGTGCCAGCACCTCCGGGGGGGGCTATGGCTACACCTTC; cdr3_aa: CASTSGGGYGYTF
clone_size: many; d_call: -; v_call: TRBV7-9; j_call: TRBJ2-5; cdr3_nt: TGTGCCAGCAGCTTACCCCGGGGCGGGGAAGAGACCCAGTACTTC; cdr3_aa: CASSLPRGGEETQYF
clone_size: many; d_call: -; v_call: TRBV11-3; j_call: TRBJ2-7; cdr3_nt: TGTGCCAGCAGCTTAGGGGGTCCTACCTACGAGCAGTACTTC; cdr3_aa: CASSLGGPTYEQYF
clone_size: few; d_call: TRBD1; v_call: TRBV20-1; j_call: TRBJ1-5; cdr3_nt: TGCAGTGCTAGACAGGGGGCGGTCAATCAGCCCCAGCATTTT; cdr3_aa: CSARQGAVNQPQHF
clone_size: few; d_call: TRBD1; v_call: TRBV12-3/TRBV12-4; j_call: TRBJ2-7; cdr3_nt: TGTGCCAGCAGCATCGTAGGACAGGGGCCTGGCTACGAGCAGTACTTC; cdr3_aa: CASSIVGQGPGYEQYF
clone_size: few; d_call: -; v_call: TRBV25-1; j_call: TRBJ2-7; cdr3_nt: TGTGCTACCAGCCGGAGCTATTCTTCCGAGCAGTACTTC; cdr3_aa: CATSRSYSSEQYF
clone_size: many; d_call: TRBD1; v_call: TRBV28; j_call: TRBJ2-7; cdr3_nt: TGTGCCAGCACCCAGTATGGGGGACAGAACTACGAGCAGTACTTC; cdr3_aa: CASTQYGGQNYEQYF
clone_size: -; d_call: -; v_call: TRBV28; j_call: TRBJ2-6; cdr3_nt: TGTGCCAGCAGTTTCCATCCCCCTAGGAGCCTCTCTGGGGCCAACGTCCTGACTTTC; cdr3_aa: CASSFHPPRSLSGANVLTF
clone_size: -; d_call: -; v_call: TRBV3-1; j_call: TRBJ1-1; cdr3_nt: TGTGCCAGCAGCCAAGGAGGGGAGGGGTGGACTGAAGCTTTCTTT; cdr3_aa: CASSQGGEGWTEAFF
clone_size: many; d_call: TRBD2; v_call: TRBV12-3/TRBV12-4; j_call: TRBJ2-7; cdr3_nt: TGTGCCAGCAGTTCCTTGGGGAGGGGATACTACGAGCAGTACTTC; cdr3_aa: CASSSLGRGYYEQYF
clone_size: -; d_call: -; v_call: TRBV9; j_call: TRBJ2-1; cdr3_nt: TGTGCCAGCAGCGTAGCGGCGGGAAAATACAATGAGCAGTTCTTC; cdr3_aa: CASSVAAGKYNEQFF
clone_size: few; d_call: TRBD1; v_call: TRBV25-1; j_call: TRBJ2-7; cdr3_nt: TGTGCCAGCAGTAGGAGGGACAGGGTTCACGAGCAGTACTTC; cdr3_aa: CASSRRDRVHEQYF
clone_size: -; d_call: TRBD2; v_call: TRBV5-5; j_call: TRBJ2-7; cdr3_nt: TGTGCCAGCAGCTTCTGGACTAGCCCGAACGAGCAGTACTTC; cdr3_aa: CASSFWTSPNEQYF
clone_size: -; d_call: -; v_call: TRBV20-1; j_call: TRBJ2-1; cdr3_nt: TGCAGTGCTATCCGCCCGTCCAGACCACTGTACAATGAGCAGTTCTTC; cdr3_aa: CSAIRPSRPLYNEQFF
clone_size: many; d_call: TRBD2; v_call: TRBV2; j_call: TRBJ2-3; cdr3_nt: TGTGCCATTAAGCGGGAGGAAGATACGCAGTATTTT; cdr3_aa: CAIKREEDTQYF
clone_size: -; d_call: TRBD2; v_call: TRBV7-9; j_call: TRBJ2-1; cdr3_nt: TGTGCCAGCAGCCTCGTAGCGGGGGTCCCTTCCAATGAGCAGTTCTTC; cdr3_aa: CASSLVAGVPSNEQFF
clone_size: many; d_call: -; v_call: TRBV6-1; j_call: TRBJ1-6; cdr3_nt: TGTGCCAGCAGTGAGGTTGGGATCGGGCGGTCACCCCTCCACTTT; cdr3_aa: CASSEVGIGRSPLHF
clone_size: many; d_call: -; v_call: TRBV2; j_call: TRBJ2-4; cdr3_nt: TGTGCCAGCACTCAAGGGACTGCGACAGCCAAAAACATTCAGTACTTC; cdr3_aa: CASTQGTATAKNIQYF
clone_size: many; d_call: TRBD2; v_call: TRBV5-1; j_call: TRBJ2-1; cdr3_nt: TGCGCCAGCAGCCCGCGAGCGGGGACCTACAATGAGCAGTTCTTC; cdr3_aa: CASSPRAGTYNEQFF
clone_size: many; d_call: -; v_call: TRBV28; j_call: TRBJ1-5; cdr3_nt: TGTGCCAGCAGTACCAGAGGGCAGCCCCAGCATTTT; cdr3_aa: CASSTRGQPQHF
clone_size: -; d_call: -; v_call: TRBV14; j_call: TRBJ2-4; cdr3_nt: TGTGCCAGCAGCCAAGCTGGGCTATCTAACATTCAGTACTTC; cdr3_aa: CASSQAGLSNIQYF
clone_size: -; d_call: TRBD2; v_call: TRBV14; j_call: TRBJ2-3; cdr3_nt: TGTGCCAGCAGCCAGACTAGCGGGGGACCGACAGATACGCAGTATTTT; cdr3_aa: CASSQTSGGPTDTQYF